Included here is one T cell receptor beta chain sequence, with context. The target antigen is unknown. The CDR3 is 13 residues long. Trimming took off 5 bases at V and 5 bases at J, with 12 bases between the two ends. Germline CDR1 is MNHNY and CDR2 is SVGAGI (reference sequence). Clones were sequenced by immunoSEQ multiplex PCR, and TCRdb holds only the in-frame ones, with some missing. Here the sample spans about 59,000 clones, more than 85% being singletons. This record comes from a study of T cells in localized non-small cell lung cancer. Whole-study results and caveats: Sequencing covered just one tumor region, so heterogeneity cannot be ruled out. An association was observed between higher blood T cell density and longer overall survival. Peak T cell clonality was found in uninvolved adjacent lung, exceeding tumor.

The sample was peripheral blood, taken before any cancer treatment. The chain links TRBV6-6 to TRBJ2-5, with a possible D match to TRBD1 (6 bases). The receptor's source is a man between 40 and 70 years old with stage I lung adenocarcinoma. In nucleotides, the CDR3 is TGTGCCAGCAGTCGACAGGAGGTGGAGACCCAGTACTTC. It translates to CASSRQEVETQYF.